This T cell receptor beta chain came from a study of blood T cell repertoires in COVID-19 (dated by TCRdb to the early 2020s). Notes on the research overall: Samples covering the acute and convalescent phases of COVID-19 were provided by collaborators in the United States, Italy and Spain. The prospective study material was composed of cDNA or gDNA derived from T cells, B-cell-depleted T cells, or PBMCs. Subjects who had been exposed to COVID-19, were actively infected with it, or had recovered from it provided the deeply sampled blood TCRbeta repertoires that made up the dataset. A freely available public database, intended as a resource for researchers studying the immune response to SARS-CoV-2, is where the repertoires were released. Samples were obtained from the ongoing ImmuneRACE study (first 160 participants) and from about 1,300 subjects provided by 6 global collaborators. Sample metadata almost always included a de-identified subject ID, COVID-19 status, age in years and sex. Where available, HLA class I and class II types were taken from metadata supplied by the sample provider and were not determined by assay-based typing.

TCRbeta CDR3 regions were amplified from genomic DNA by means of the immunoSEQ Assay, a bias-controlled multiplex PCR. The paper's processing steps were these. Nucleated cell counts per sample were estimated from amplification of reference gene primers within the assay. Sequence reads were collapsed and filtered to measure the absolute abundance of every unique TCRbeta CDR3 rearrangement. For each sample, productive Simpson clonality was calculated by taking the square root of Simpson's diversity index across productive rearrangements. TCRdb obtained this table from immuneACCESS and retained in-frame rearrangements with V and J assigned. These tables miss some clones; where compared with another copy, unresolved V genes account for less than half of the shortfall, and the remainder is unexplained. D and trimming were read from the DNA, whereas the V and J calls and clone size are those reported in that table. The sample table contains 120,000 to 150,000 clones; only one count was recorded for more than 60% of them. The ten top clones hold around 12% of the sample.

From a lookup of the germline V gene (reference sequence), CDR1 and CDR2 are SGHNT and YYREEE. Trimmed from V: 4 bases; trimmed from J: 6 bases; junction bases lacking a gene match: 8. Spanning cysteine to phenylalanine, the CDR3 consists of 15 amino acids. The only DNA kept is the CDR3, 45 bases in frame from the first base. The collaborating institutions used their own protocols to collect whole blood in K2EDTA tubes. For TCRbeta analysis, collaborator samples were shipped as frozen whole blood, as isolated PBMCs, or as DNA extracted from either sample type. In regard to this clone: Its antigen is still unknown. No much larger clone is present one base from it, and per-base qualities are unavailable.

Overall study outcomes, separate from this receptor: Clinical and demographic metadata were provided uncurated, with the amount varying by source and participant.

The sequence links TRBV5-4 to TRBJ2-2; TRBD1 lines up with 8 middle nucleotides. Material for sequencing was peripheral blood. The source is a man older than 75 with acute or convalescent COVID-19. The DNA is as follows: TGTGCCAGCAGCCGAATAGGACAGGGCGCCGGGGAGCTGTTTTTT. Its translation is CASSRIGQGAGELFF.